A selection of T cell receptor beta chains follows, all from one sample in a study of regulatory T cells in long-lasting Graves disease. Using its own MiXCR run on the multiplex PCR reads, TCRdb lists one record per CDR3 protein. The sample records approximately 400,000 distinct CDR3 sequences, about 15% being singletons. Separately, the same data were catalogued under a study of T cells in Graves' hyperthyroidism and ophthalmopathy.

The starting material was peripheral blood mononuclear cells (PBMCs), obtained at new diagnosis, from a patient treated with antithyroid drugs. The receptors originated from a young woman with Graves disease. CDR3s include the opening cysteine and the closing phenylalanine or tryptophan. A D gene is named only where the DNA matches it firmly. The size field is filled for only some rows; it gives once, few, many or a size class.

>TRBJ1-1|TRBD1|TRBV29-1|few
TGCAGCGTTGAATCGGTTGACAGGGGCACTGAAGCTTTCTTT
CSVESVDRGTEAFF
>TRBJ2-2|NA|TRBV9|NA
TGTGTCAGCAGCGGAAGTCCCCCGGTTAGTGTCACCGGGGAGCTGTTTTTT
CVSSGSPPVSVTGELFF
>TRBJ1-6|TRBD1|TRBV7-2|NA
TGTGCCAGCAGTAGCGGACAGGGTTCACCCCTCCACTTT
CASSSGQGSPLHF
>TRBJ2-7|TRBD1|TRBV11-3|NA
TGTGCCAGCAACAACCGGGACAGAGCCTACGAGCAGTACTTC
CASNNRDRAYEQYF
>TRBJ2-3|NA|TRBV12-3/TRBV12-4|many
TGTGCCAGCAGTTCCTCGAGGGGGACAGATACGCAGTATTTT
CASSSSRGTDTQYF
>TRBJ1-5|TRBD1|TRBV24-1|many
TGTGCCACCAGTGGCGGTGGCAGGGGGTCGGCAAATCAGCCCCAGCATTTT
CATSGGGRGSANQPQHF
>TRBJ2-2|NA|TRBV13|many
TGTGCCAGCAGCTTGGACAGAGTAAACACCGGGGAGCTGTTTTTT
CASSLDRVNTGELFF
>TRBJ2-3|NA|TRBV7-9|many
TGTGCCAGCAGCTTATGGGACCCAAGGAGTGGGAATACGCAGTATTTT
CASSLWDPRSGNTQYF
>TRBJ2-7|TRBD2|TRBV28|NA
TGTGCCAGCAGTCCCCTAGCGGGAGTCGAGCAGTACTTC
CASSPLAGVEQYF
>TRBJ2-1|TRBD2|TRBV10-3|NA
TGTGCCATCAGGGGGCATGCGGGAGAAGGGATTGAGCAGTTCTTC
CAIRGHAGEGIEQFF
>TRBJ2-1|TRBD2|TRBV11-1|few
TGTGCCAGCAGCCAAGATCCCCTCCCTAGCGGGAGGAATGAGCAGTTCTTC
CASSQDPLPSGRNEQFF
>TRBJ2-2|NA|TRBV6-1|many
TGTGCCAGCAGTGAAGCGGCCGGGGAGCTGTTTTTT
CASSEAAGELFF
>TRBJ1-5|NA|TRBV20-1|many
TGCAGTGCTGAGGACAGTAGCAATCAGCCCCAGCATTTT
CSAEDSSNQPQHF
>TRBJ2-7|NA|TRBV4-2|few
TGTGCCAGCAGCCAAGTTGATGGGGACGCCACCTACGAGCAGTACTTC
CASSQVDGDATYEQYF
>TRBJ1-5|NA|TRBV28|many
TGTGCCAGCAGTTCGCCGAGGGCGCTACGCGGGCCCCAGCATTTT
CASSSPRALRGPQHF
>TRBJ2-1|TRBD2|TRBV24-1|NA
TGTGCCACCAGTGATACCGGGACTAGCCCATACAATGAGCAGTTCTTC
CATSDTGTSPYNEQFF
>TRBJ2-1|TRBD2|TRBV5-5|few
TGTGCCAGCAGCAATCTTGTAATATTCAGGCGGAAGCGGGGGGATGAGCAGTTCTTC
CASSNLVIFRRKRGDEQFF
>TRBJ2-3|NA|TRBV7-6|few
TGTGCCAGCAGCTCATCGTGGACAGATACGCAGTATTTT
CASSSSWTDTQYF
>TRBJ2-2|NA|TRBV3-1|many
TGTGCCAGCAGCCAAGGAAGGGCCCCCGGGGAGCTGTTTTTT
CASSQGRAPGELFF
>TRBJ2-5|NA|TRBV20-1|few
TGCAGTGCTATGCGACCGTGGGAGACCCAGTACTTC
CSAMRPWETQYF
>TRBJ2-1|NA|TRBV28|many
TGTGCCAGCAGTTCTCAAATGTATGAGCAGTTCTTC
CASSSQMYEQFF
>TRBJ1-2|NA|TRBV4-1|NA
TGCGCCAGCACCCTAAACAGGGACCCTAATGGCTACACCTTC
CASTLNRDPNGYTF
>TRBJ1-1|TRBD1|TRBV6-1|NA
TGTGCCAGCGCCCCAGGGGGGTGGACTGAAGCTTTCTTT
CASAPGGWTEAFF
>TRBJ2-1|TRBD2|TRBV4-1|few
TGCGCCAGCAGCCAGGGACTAGCGGGACCGATAGGCAATGAGCAGTTCTTC
CASSQGLAGPIGNEQFF
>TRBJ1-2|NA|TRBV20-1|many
TGCAGTGCTATCCACCCCAGTAGCGGCTACACCTTC
CSAIHPSSGYTF
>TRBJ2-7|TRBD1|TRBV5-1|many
TGCGCCAGCAGCTTGGAGGGGACAGTCTACGAGCAGTACTTC
CASSLEGTVYEQYF
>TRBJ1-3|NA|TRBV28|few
TGTGCCAGCAGCCCGTCCAGCCTTTTTTTCCAGGGATATGGAAACACCATATATTTT
CASSPSSLFFQGYGNTIYF
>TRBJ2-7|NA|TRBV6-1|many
TGTGCCAGCAGTGTTGCAGGGGGGCTCTCCTACGAGCAGTACTTC
CASSVAGGLSYEQYF
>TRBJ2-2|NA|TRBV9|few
TGTGCCAGCAGCGTCCGGGGGAGCAGCACCGGGGAGCTGTTTTTT
CASSVRGSSTGELFF
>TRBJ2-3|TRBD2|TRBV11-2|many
TGTGCCAGCAGCTTCCTACTAGCGGGCCTGGGAGATACGCAGTATTTT
CASSFLLAGLGDTQYF
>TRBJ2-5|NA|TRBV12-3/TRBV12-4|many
TGTGCCAGCAGCCACCGGGGTACCCCAGGAGAGACCCAGTACTTC
CASSHRGTPGETQYF
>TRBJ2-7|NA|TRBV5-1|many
TGCGCCAGCAGCTACGGGACGGCGTACGACGAGCAGTACTTC
CASSYGTAYDEQYF
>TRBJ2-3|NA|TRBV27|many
TGTGCCAGCAGTTTATCCCGGCTCCAAGATACGCAGTATTTT
CASSLSRLQDTQYF
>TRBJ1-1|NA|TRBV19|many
TGTGCCAGTAGTATCGGTCCGTCGGAGACTGAAGCTTTCTTT
CASSIGPSETEAFF
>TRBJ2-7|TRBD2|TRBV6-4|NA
TGTGCCAGCAGTGAAGAGCGGGGGTACGAGCAGTACTTC
CASSEERGYEQYF
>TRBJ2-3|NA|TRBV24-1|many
TGTGCCACCAGTGATTCGTTGTCTTCTGATACGCAGTATTTT
CATSDSLSSDTQYF
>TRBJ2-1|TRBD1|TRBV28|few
TGTGCCAGCAGTTCAAGAAGGGGGCCAGGGCAGTTCTTC
CASSSRRGPGQFF
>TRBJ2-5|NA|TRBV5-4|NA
TGTGCCAGCAGCTTGTCGTGGGGGAAAGAGACCCAGTACTTC
CASSLSWGKETQYF
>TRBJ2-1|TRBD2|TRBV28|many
TGTGCCAGCAGACTAGCGGGAGTATATGAGCAGTTCTTC
CASRLAGVYEQFF
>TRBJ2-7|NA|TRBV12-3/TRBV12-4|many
TGTGCCAGCAGCCGTGGGACGGAACCTCGGTTC
CASSRGTEPRF
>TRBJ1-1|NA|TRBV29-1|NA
TGCAGCGTTGAGTTCGGATCTAACACTGAAGCTTTCTTT
CSVEFGSNTEAFF
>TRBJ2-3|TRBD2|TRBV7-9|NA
TGTGCCAGCAACGTACTAGCGAGGGCAGATACGCAGTATTTT
CASNVLARADTQYF
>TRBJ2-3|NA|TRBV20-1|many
TGCAGTGCTAGAGAGGCTAGCGCAAGCACAGATACGCAGTATTTT
CSAREASASTDTQYF
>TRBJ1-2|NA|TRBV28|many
TGTGCCAGCAGTACTCTGCGGGGGGTCGGCTACACCTTC
CASSTLRGVGYTF
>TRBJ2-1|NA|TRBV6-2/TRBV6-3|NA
TGTGCCAGCAGTGAGGATCGTGAGCAGTTCTTC
CASSEDREQFF
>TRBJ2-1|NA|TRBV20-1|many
TGCAGTGCTAGAGGCCGACCTAACTCCTACAATGAGCAGTTCTTC
CSARGRPNSYNEQFF